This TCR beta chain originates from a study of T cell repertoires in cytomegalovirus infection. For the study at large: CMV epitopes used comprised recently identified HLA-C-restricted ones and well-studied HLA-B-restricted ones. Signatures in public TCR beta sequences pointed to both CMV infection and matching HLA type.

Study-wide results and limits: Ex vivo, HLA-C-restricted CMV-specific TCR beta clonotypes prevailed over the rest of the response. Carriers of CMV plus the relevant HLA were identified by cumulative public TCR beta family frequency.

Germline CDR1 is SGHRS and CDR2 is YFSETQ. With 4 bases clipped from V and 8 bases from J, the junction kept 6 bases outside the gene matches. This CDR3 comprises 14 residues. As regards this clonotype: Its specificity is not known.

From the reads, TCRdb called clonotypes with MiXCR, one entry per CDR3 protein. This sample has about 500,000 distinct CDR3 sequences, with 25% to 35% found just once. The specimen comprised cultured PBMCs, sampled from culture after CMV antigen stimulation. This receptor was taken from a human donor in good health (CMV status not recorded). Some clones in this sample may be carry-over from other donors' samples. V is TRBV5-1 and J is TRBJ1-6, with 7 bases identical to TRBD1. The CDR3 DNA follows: TGCGCCAGCAGCCTGACAGGGTTGGATTCACCCCTCCACTTT. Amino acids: CASSLTGLDSPLHF.